The sample holds one count of the clone carrying this TCR beta chain. The V and J ends lost 6 bases and 3 bases respectively, with 17 bases between them. This CDR3 spans 16 amino acids. From germline, CDR1 is SNHLY and CDR2 FYNNEI. TCRdb's table, derived via immunoSEQ multiplex PCR, lists solely in-frame clones and lacks some. The sample consists of fewer than 1.6 million clones, 98% of them appearing once. This sample is drawn from a study of shared clonotypes between healthy human individuals. V gene TRBV2 combines with J gene TRBJ1-4, with D perhaps TRBD1 (6 bases). This clonotype was sampled from a man aged 30 to 39 in good health. Sequencing was done on a sample of naive CD4+ T cells sorted from blood. As to subset: CD45RA+ positively selected. This chain's CDR3 is CASRVIIDRSNEKLFF. The CDR3 DNA is TGTGCCAGCAGAGTTATCATAGACAGGTCTAATGAAAAACTGTTTTTT.